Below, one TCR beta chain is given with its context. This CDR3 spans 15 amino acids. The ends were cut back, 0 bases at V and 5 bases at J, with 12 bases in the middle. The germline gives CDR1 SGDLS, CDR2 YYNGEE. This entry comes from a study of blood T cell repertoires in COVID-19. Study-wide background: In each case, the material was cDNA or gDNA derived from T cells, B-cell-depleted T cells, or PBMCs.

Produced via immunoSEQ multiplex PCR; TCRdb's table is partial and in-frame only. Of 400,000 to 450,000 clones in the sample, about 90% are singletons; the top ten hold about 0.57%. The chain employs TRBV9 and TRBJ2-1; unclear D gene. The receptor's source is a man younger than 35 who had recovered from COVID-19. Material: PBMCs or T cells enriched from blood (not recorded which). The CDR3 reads CASSVGAHLNNEQFF. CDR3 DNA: TGTGCCAGCAGCGTAGGGGCCCATCTCAACAATGAGCAGTTCTTC.